Sequencing of this TCR beta chain was carried out in a study of Siglec-9 on CD8 T cells in melanoma (dated by TCRdb to the late 2010s). As for the study more broadly: The study investigated Siglec-9 expression on CD8+ T cells and the role of Siglec-9 in regulating T cells in the melanoma tumor microenvironment. What the study reported, not specific to this receptor: An effector memory CD8+ T-cell subset that appeared to accumulate within melanoma tumors was reported to be marked and regulated by Siglec-9.

The library was made by the immunoSEQ multiplex PCR assay. The source is immuneACCESS, and TCRdb retained only in-frame sequences with V and J called. Part of the clones is not carried over; for the studies checked, unresolved V genes explain less than half of this, and the remainder is unexplained. The sample includes about 30,000 clones, with roughly 78% observed a single time. Together, the top ten hold roughly 6% of the sample. This clone appeared a few times. Its cognate antigen has yet to be identified. No qualities accompany the bases; no much larger clone lies one base away. The germline V gene gives CDR1 as SGDLS and CDR2 as YYNGEE. The CDR3 measures 15 amino acids from cysteine to phenylalanine. CDR3 DNA is the only sequence kept; it has 45 bases, read in frame from the first base. V is trimmed back by 2 bases and J by 5 bases, and the junction contains 7 bases that no gene match accounts for.

The sequenced material came from Siglec-9- CD8+ T cells sorted from blood. The sample's cell subset or site label is to be understood as: CD8 T cells lacking Siglec-9. The sequence was obtained from a human donor in good health. The V and J segments used are TRBV9 and TRBJ1-1, and 9 junction bases match TRBD1. The CDR3: CASSVVQGAGTEAFF. Read as DNA, the sequence is TGTGCCAGCAGCGTCGTACAGGGGGCGGGGACTGAAGCTTTCTTT.